This T cell receptor beta chain was recovered during a study of CD8+ T cells in alopecia areata. As the sequencing template, cDNA was produced by extracting RNA and reverse transcribing it. Sequencing was performed with immunoSEQ multiplex PCR; in TCRdb, only in-frame clones are kept and a portion is missing. The sample lists 90,000 to 150,000 clones; roughly two fifths were seen once. Germline V lookup: CDR1 SQVTM, CDR2 ANQGSEA. V dropped 6 bases and J dropped 0 bases, with 9 bases sitting between them. The CDR3 length is 13 residues. It was from alopecia areata patients that lesional scalp punch biopsies and peripheral blood were collected.

This sequence originates from a human donor with alopecia areata. This chain connects TRBV29-1 to TRBJ1-5, with a weak D call TRBD1 (5 bases). Source material: CD4+ T cells sorted from blood. In DNA form, the CDR3 reads TGCAGCGTCAGGGTAAATAGCAATCAGCCCCAGCATTTT. Amino acid sequence: CSVRVNSNQPQHF. The variable domain in full, completed from reference TRBV29-1 and TRBJ1-5, reads SAVISQKPSRDICQRGTSLTIQCQVDSQVTMMFWYRQQPGQSLTLIATANQGSEATYESGFVIDKFPISRPNLTFSTLTVSNMSPEDSSIYLCSVRVNSNQPQHFGDGTRLSIL.